This section outlines one T cell receptor beta chain sequence together with its context. This record comes from a study of T cells in Graves' hyperthyroidism and ophthalmopathy. Amplification of TCR beta CDR3 regions used RNA as the template. The study used the HTBI primer set for a first-round RT-PCR of the TCR CDR3. In TCRdb, the multiplex PCR reads were re-called with MiXCR into one record per CDR3 protein. The sample holds more than 500,000 distinct CDR3 sequences, about 16% seen once. The V gene lost 2 bases and the J gene lost 3 bases, with 11 bases spanning the gap. The CDR3 consists of 14 residues. Reasons for excluding patients were uncontrolled infection, other autoimmune disease, pregnancy or lactation.

Source material: blood. The V gene is TRBV12-3 or TRBV12-4, the J gene TRBJ2-7; no definite D call. The sequence was collected from a woman aged 30 to 39 with Graves' ophthalmopathy. The CDR3 region has the DNA TGTGCCAGCAGTTTATTGGGATTTAACTACGAGCAGTACTTC. Its translation: CASSLLGFNYEQYF.